This T cell receptor (beta chain) comes out of a study of blood T cell repertoires in COVID-19. Study context: Acute and convalescent COVID-19 specimens originated in the United States, Italy and Spain. T cells, B-cell-depleted T cells, or PBMCs provided the cDNA or gDNA that served as material.

Original data processing: Reference gene primer amplification gave estimated nucleated cell counts. TCRdb's copy holds only in-frame clones and misses some; the assay was immunoSEQ multiplex PCR. D and trimming were read from the DNA, whereas the V and J calls and clone size are those reported in that table. Among approximately 270,000 clones listed, approximately 83% were seen once. The CDR3 is 11 amino acids. The J segment lost 6 bases and the V segment lost 8 bases, leaving 0 bases of the junction unmatched. Germline lookup yields CDR1 LGHDT and CDR2 YNNKEL (reference sequence). This receptor was identified in a woman in her seventies with acute or convalescent COVID-19. The sample was peripheral blood. The genes are TRBV3-1 (or the pseudogene TRBV3-2) and TRBJ2-2, with 7 bases aligning to TRBD2. DNA for the CDR3: TGTGCCAGCGCGGGGGCCGGGGAGCTGTTTTTT. Translating gives CASAGAGELFF.